The clone carrying this T cell receptor (beta chain) was seen many times. V lost 3 bases and J lost 7; bases outside the gene matches: 8. Germline loops: CDR1 MNHNS, CDR2 SASEGT. CDR3 length: 16 residues. CDR3 regions were amplified by Arm-PCR using iRepertoire HTBI primers to build TCR beta libraries. TCRdb analysed the multiplex PCR reads with MiXCR anew, one entry per CDR3 protein. The table includes over 300,000 distinct CDR3 sequences, 15% to 19% detected once. This entry comes from a study of regulatory T cells in long-lasting Graves disease. Time point described: newly diagnosed GD, antithyroid drugs for less than 3 months. Construction of the TCR library relied on RNA isolated from PBMCs.

The chain carries TRBV6-1 and TRBJ1-5; 11 bases fit TRBD1. The sample was peripheral blood mononuclear cells (PBMCs), taken at new diagnosis, from a patient treated with antithyroid drugs. The origin of this receptor is a female donor with Graves disease. This chain's CDR3 is CASSDPDRGHRQPQHF. The CDR3 bases are TGTGCCAGCAGTGACCCGGACAGGGGGCATCGGCAGCCCCAGCATTTT.